These 19 T cell receptor beta chains came from one sample sequenced in a study of technical replicates of blood from a few donors. Sequencing used immunoSEQ multiplex PCR; TCRdb keeps in-frame clones, though not all of them. The sample consists of 60,000 to 90,000 clones, 85% to 95% of them appearing once. Sequenced material: T cells isolated from PBMCs. Receptor source: a human donor in good health.

The genes are TRBV7-2 and TRBJ2-5; 9 nucleotides align to TRBD2. The CDR3 sequence is 15 residues long. V was clipped by 5 bases and J by 7 bases; unmatched bases: 11. The germline gives CDR1 SGHTA, CDR2 FQGNSA. CDR3 nucleotide sequence: TGTGCCAGCAGCGGTAGCGGGAGAGGATTAGGGACCCAGTACTTC. This translates into CASSGSGRGLGTQYF.

The J gene is TRBJ2-1, the V gene TRBV5-5, with 11 bases that match TRBD2. The CDR3 is made up of 16 amino acids. The germline CDR1 and CDR2 sequences are SGHKS and YYEKEE (reference sequence). V gave up 4 bases and J gave up 4 bases; unmatched junction bases: 7. CDR3 DNA sequence: TGTGCCAGCAGCCACCGGGCTAGCGGGAGGTACAATGAGCAGTTCTTC. As protein: CASSHRASGRYNEQFF.

The chain couples TRBV18 to TRBJ1-1, with D unresolved. The V end lost 7 bases, the J end lost 5 bases, and 14 bases lay between the germline ends. Germline CDR1 and CDR2: KGHSH and LQKENI. The CDR3 contains 13 residues. CDR3 sequence (DNA): TGTGCCAGCTTCTGGGAGGGAGGAACTGAAGCTTTCTTT. Translating it yields CASFWEGGTEAFF.

The gene calls are TRBV19 and TRBJ2-7, with TRBD1 matching 12 bases. Germline V gene data show CDR1 as LNHDA and CDR2 as SQIVND (reference sequence). J was trimmed by 5 bases and V by 1 base; bases with no gene match: 6. This CDR3 comprises 16 residues. CDR3 sequence reads: CASSIALGQGANEQYF. CDR3 in DNA: TGTGCCAGTAGTATAGCCCTGGGACAGGGGGCCAACGAGCAGTACTTC.

This rearrangement joins TRBV7-8 to TRBJ1-3, with D perhaps TRBD1 (6 bases). CDR3 length: 15 residues. Trimming removed 4 bases at V and 2 bases at J, with 12 bases between. The germline CDR1 and CDR2 sequences are SGHVS and FQNEAQ. The CDR3 is CASSSNRAAGNTIYF. The DNA for the CDR3 is TGTGCCAGCAGCTCCAACAGGGCGGCTGGAAACACCATATATTTT.

The chain joins TRBV2 to TRBJ2-7; TRBD2 might be the D (6 bases). Trimming removed 8 bases at V and 5 bases at J, with 13 bases between. Germline CDR1 SNHLY, CDR2 FYNNEI. The CDR3 covers 12 residues. CDR3: CASLAGYHEQYF. DNA of the CDR3: TGTGCCAGCTTGGCGGGGTACCACGAGCAGTACTTC.

This clone was observed a handful of times. The chain carries TRBV7-9 and TRBJ1-1; D unclear. Trimming took off 1 base at V and 4 bases at J, with 10 bases between the two ends. In germline, CDR1 is SEHNR, CDR2 FQNEAQ (reference sequence). There are 14 residues in the CDR3. The CDR3 here is CASSLDREATEAFF. Here the CDR3 DNA reads TGTGCCAGCAGCTTAGATCGGGAGGCCACTGAAGCTTTCTTT.

The V call is TRBV9, the J call TRBJ2-2; TRBD1 might be the D (6 bases). CDR3 length: 18 amino acids. With 3 bases removed from V and 4 bases from J, the gap between germline ends came to 22 bases. CDR1 and CDR2 from the germline V gene are SGDLS and YYNGEE. The CDR3 nucleotides are TGTGCCAGCAGCGCACGGATTTCCGGGACAAAGATCACCGGGGAGCTGTTTTTT. Translation: CASSARISGTKITGELFF.

V usage is TRBV27 and J usage is TRBJ2-1; 8 bases fit TRBD1. The junction had 6 bases not matched to a gene; V was cut back by 5 bases and J by 6 bases. CDR1 is MNHEY and CDR2 is SMNVEV in the germline V gene (reference sequence). This CDR3 has 14 amino acids. DNA for the CDR3: TGTGCCAGCAGTATAACACAGGGGGTCAATGAGCAGTTCTTC. It encodes CASSITQGVNEQFF.

This chain joins TRBV7-2 and TRBJ2-7; the D gene is possibly TRBD2 (5 bases). V lost 3 bases, J lost 6 bases, and 18 bases lay in between. The CDR3 spans 15 residues. Germline-derived CDR1 and CDR2 are SGHTA and FQGNSA. The CDR3 reads CASSLGSPGVGEQYF. The CDR3 DNA follows: TGTGCCAGCAGCTTGGGTTCCCCCGGGGTGGGCGAGCAGTACTTC.

This chain joins TRBV5-6 and TRBJ2-1, with D perhaps TRBD2 (6 bases). CDR1 and CDR2 from the germline V gene are SGHDT and YYEEEE. This CDR3 is 11 amino acids long. V was cut by 0 bases and J by 12 bases, with 7 bases left in between. The DNA of the CDR3 is TGTGCCAGCAGCTTGGGTAGCGGGCAGTTCTTC. This encodes CASSLGSGQFF.

The chain uses TRBV5-4 and TRBJ2-7; 9 bases line up with TRBD2. Trimming took 0 bases from V and 9 from J; bases not matched to a gene: 13. The CDR3 has 16 residues. CDR1 is SGHNT and CDR2 is YYREEE in the germline V gene (reference sequence). The CDR3 nucleotides are TGTGCCAGCAGCTTGGAATCCCCTAGCGGGGTTCAGGGGCAGTACTTC. This encodes CASSLESPSGVQGQYF.

J is TRBJ2-3 and V is TRBV20-1, with unresolved D. The germline V gene has CDR1 DFQATT and CDR2 SNEGSKA (reference sequence). Trimming cost V 3 bases and J 6 bases, with 7 bases left between them. This CDR3 has 11 residues. CDR3 bases: TGCAGTGCTAGTATCGGGGATACGCAGTATTTT. This translates into CSASIGDTQYF.

The chain recombines TRBV12-2 with TRBJ2-1; the table assigns TRBD2, which was not confirmed against the DNA. TRBV12-2 is assigned pseudogene status. The CDR3 runs to 12 residues. CDR3 in amino acids: CASRGRTDEQFF. CDR3 bases: TGTGCAAGTCGCGGGAGAACGGATGAGCAGTTCTTC.

The chain combines TRBV7-8 with TRBJ2-1; TRBD2 is a possible D gene (6 bases). V was pared by 1 base and J by 4 bases, with 11 bases between. The germline V gene encodes CDR1 SGHVS and CDR2 FQNEAQ. CDR3 size: 15 residues. In DNA form, the CDR3 reads TGTGCCAGCAGCTTAGGCTGGGCGGGGTACAATGAGCAGTTCTTC. Protein: CASSLGWAGYNEQFF.

In its sample, this clone was seen once. The chain combines TRBV12-5 with TRBJ2-7; unclear D gene. Deletions cut 6 bases from V and 4 bases from J, with 13 bases between. Per the germline V gene, CDR1 is LGHNT and CDR2 is FRNRAP. The CDR3 has 13 amino acids. CDR3 coding DNA: TGTGCTAGTGGCCTCGGCCCGGGTTACGAGCAGTACTTC. Its translation: CASGLGPGYEQYF.

The chain uses TRBV6-1 and TRBJ2-7, with D perhaps matching TRBD2 (7 bases). Germline CDR1 MNHNS, CDR2 SASEGT. Trimming removed 2 bases at V and 2 bases at J, with 13 bases between. This CDR3 is 15 amino acids long. The CDR3 protein is CASSEYGGPTYEQYF. The CDR3, as DNA: TGTGCCAGCAGTGAATACGGGGGGCCAACCTACGAGCAGTACTTC.

This clone occurred a few times. DNA for the CDR3: TGTGCCAGCACATCCGGGACAGGGGGTTACAATGAGCAGTTCTTC. Translated: CASTSGTGGYNEQFF. This chain links TRBV5-4 with TRBJ2-1; 11 bases are shared with TRBD1. Germline V gene data show CDR1 as SGHNT and CDR2 as YYREEE (reference sequence). This CDR3 region has 15 residues. The J segment lost 4 bases and the V segment lost 6 bases, leaving 6 bases of the junction unmatched.

The V and J genes are TRBV5-1 and TRBJ2-3; D is unclear. The CDR3 extends over 15 amino acids. V lost 4 bases and J 2 bases, leaving 14 bases between the germline ends. CDR1 SGHRS and CDR2 YFSETQ come from the germline V gene. This CDR3 is CASSESGDPTDTQYF. CDR3 in DNA: TGCGCCAGCAGCGAGTCAGGTGATCCCACAGATACGCAGTATTTT.